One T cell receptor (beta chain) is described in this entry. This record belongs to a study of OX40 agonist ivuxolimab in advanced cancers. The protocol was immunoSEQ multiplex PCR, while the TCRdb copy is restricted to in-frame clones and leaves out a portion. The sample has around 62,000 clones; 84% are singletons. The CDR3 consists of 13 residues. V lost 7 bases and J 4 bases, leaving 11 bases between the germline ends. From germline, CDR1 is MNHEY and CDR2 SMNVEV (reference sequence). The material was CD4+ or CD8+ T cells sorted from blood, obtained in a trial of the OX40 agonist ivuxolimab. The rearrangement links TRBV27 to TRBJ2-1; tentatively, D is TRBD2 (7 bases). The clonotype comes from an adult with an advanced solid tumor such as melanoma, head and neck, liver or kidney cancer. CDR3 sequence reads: CASKGGGYNEQFF. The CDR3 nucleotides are TGTGCCAGCAAGGGAGGGGGTTACAATGAGCAGTTCTTC.